This TCR beta chain was found in a study of a mutant IDH1 vaccine in newly diagnosed glioma. Study-wide context: Earlier therapy was either radiotherapy, temozolomide, or both, and most got both. Visit V12 was at week 35; visit V13 was at week 47.

With respect to this clone: What it binds is unknown.

Measured with immunoSEQ multiplex PCR; TCRdb has only the in-frame clones, and not every one. The sample holds roughly 69,000 clones, about 87% seen once. Regarding the study as a whole: Pseudoprogression showed no apparent link to changes in top peripheral T cell clonotypes.

CDR1 GTSNPN and CDR2 SVGIG come from the germline V gene (reference sequence). CDR3 length: 13 amino acids. With 1 base clipped from V and 6 bases from J, the junction kept 1 base outside the gene matches. The time point here: week 35, safety follow-up. Every vaccination contained 300 ug of the mutant IDH1 20-mer peptide and was paired with topical imiquimod. The chain combines TRBV30 with TRBJ1-5, with 9 bases that match TRBD1. This sequence was found in a man aged 30 to 45 with glioma. The sample in question was PBMCs, obtained from a glioma patient whose treatment included an IDH1 peptide vaccine. CDR3 amino acids: CAWSGQGGQPQHF. CDR3 in DNA: TGTGCCTGGAGTGGACAGGGGGGTCAGCCCCAGCATTTT.